The 19 T cell receptor beta chains below come from one sample, sequenced in a study of multiple sclerosis patients with progressive multifocal leukoencephalopathy. The repertoire was sequenced with immunoSEQ multiplex PCR; TCRdb's copy has only in-frame clones and lacks some. The data show 25,000 to 30,000 clones, approximately 85% seen once. The time point was: time of PML onset. The source material was PBMCs, sampled from a patient treated with natalizumab. The receptors originated from a woman under 40 with progressive multifocal leukoencephalopathy.

The rearrangement links TRBV7-8 to TRBJ2-1; D is perhaps TRBD2 (6 bases). V gave up 0 bases and J gave up 10 bases, with 19 bases separating them. The CDR3 is made up of 16 amino acids. Germline CDR1 is SGHVS and CDR2 is FQNEAQ. Here the CDR3 reads CASSLAGGAVGLEQFF. DNA of the CDR3: TGTGCCAGCAGCTTAGCCGGGGGAGCCGTCGGATTAGAGCAGTTCTTC.

This chain uses TRBV27 with TRBJ2-5; D tentatively fits TRBD1 or TRBD2 (5 bases each). Germline lookup yields CDR1 MNHEY and CDR2 SMNVEV (reference sequence). Trimming cost V 0 bases and J 1 base, with 15 bases left between them. This CDR3 spans 17 amino acids. The CDR3 DNA sequence: TGTGCCAGCAGTTTATCGGGGGTAAACACTTTCCAAGAGACCCAGTACTTC. Amino acids: CASSLSGVNTFQETQYF.

There are a few counts of this clone. V gene TRBV5-8 combines with J gene TRBJ2-2; D gene ambiguous. Trimming pared 4 bases from V and 4 bases from J, leaving 11 bases between. CDR3 size: 14 residues. The V gene's germline CDR1 is SGHTS and CDR2 YDEGEE. The CDR3 DNA is TGTGCCAGCAGCCCCTCCTCCCTCACCGGGGAGCTGTTTTTT. Protein: CASSPSSLTGELFF.

V is TRBV2 and J is TRBJ2-5, with TRBD1 matching 8 bases. With V trimmed by 6 bases and J by 3 bases, 0 bases remained unmatched. Per the germline V gene, CDR1 is SNHLY and CDR2 is FYNNEI. This CDR3 is 12 amino acids long. In DNA form, the CDR3 reads TGTGCCAGCAGGGACAGGGAAGAGACCCAGTACTTC. Its protein product is CASRDREETQYF.

This clone came up a few times. The V and J genes are TRBV18 and TRBJ2-5; TRBD1 aligns across 9 bases. CDR1 is KGHSH, CDR2 LQKENI, per germline. There are 14 residues in the CDR3. V shed 3 bases, J shed 2 bases, and the junction held 1 base outside the gene matches. The chain's CDR3 is CASSPGQGQETQYF. For the CDR3, the DNA is TGTGCCAGCTCACCTGGACAGGGGCAAGAGACCCAGTACTTC.

This clone was counted only a few times. The rearrangement links TRBV10-1 to TRBJ2-3, with D possibly matching TRBD2 (5 bases). Trimming took 2 bases from V and 4 from J, leaving 10 bases between them. The germline CDR1 and CDR2 sequences are WNHNN and SYGVQD (reference sequence). This CDR3 has 14 amino acids. CDR3 protein: CASSEEGVADTQYF. The CDR3, as DNA: TGCGCCAGCAGTGAGGAGGGAGTGGCAGATACGCAGTATTTT.

This chain uses TRBV7-8 with TRBJ2-3; D remains unclear. V gave up 1 base and J gave up 2 bases, with 13 bases separating them. The CDR3 covers 16 residues. CDR1 is SGHVS, CDR2 FQNEAQ, per germline. CDR3 protein: CASSLGRLVITDTQYF. As DNA, the CDR3 is TGTGCCAGCAGCTTAGGGCGTCTAGTTATCACAGATACGCAGTATTTT.

The CDR3 DNA sequence: TGCGCCAGCAGCCAGCCGACAGTGAACACTGAAGCTTTCTTT. Translation gives CASSQPTVNTEAFF. The chain is built from TRBV5-1 and TRBJ1-1; a weak D match, TRBD1 (5 bases). The ends were cut back, 4 bases at V and 0 bases at J, with 10 bases in the middle. CDR3 length: 14 amino acids. Germline values: CDR1 SGHRS, CDR2 YFSETQ.

The chain combines TRBV5-4 with TRBJ2-3, with a tentative D call TRBD1 (6 bases). Trimming stripped 0 bases from V and 2 bases from J, with 13 bases between. The CDR3 runs to 16 residues. Germline V gene lookup returns CDR1 SGHNT and CDR2 YYREEE (reference sequence). The CDR3 DNA sequence: TGTGCCAGCAGCTTGGGGGGGTCAGGGGTCACAGATACGCAGTATTTT. Protein sequence: CASSLGGSGVTDTQYF.

V gene TRBV28 combines with J gene TRBJ2-7; possibly TRBD2 for D (5 bases). The CDR3 sequence is 13 residues long. Germline loops: CDR1 MDHEN, CDR2 SYDVKM. Trimming left V 6 bases short and J 10 bases short, with 19 bases between. The DNA of the CDR3 is TGTGCCAGCAGAACCCCCGGGCAGCGGCCCCAGTACTTC. As protein: CASRTPGQRPQYF.

CDR3 region: CASSLARSIKGNTIYF. The CDR3 nucleotides read TGTGCCAGCAGCTTAGCCAGAAGTATTAAGGGAAACACCATATATTTT. The chain couples TRBV7-2 to TRBJ1-3; D is unresolved. Germline lookup yields CDR1 SGHTA and CDR2 FQGNSA. This CDR3 comprises 16 residues. The V gene lost 0 bases and the J gene lost 4 bases, with 13 bases spanning the gap.

This chain links TRBV19 with TRBJ2-1, with D possibly being TRBD1 (5 bases). Between the trimmed V and J ends, which lost 1 base and 6 bases, there was a span of 13 bases. Per the germline V gene, CDR1 is LNHDA and CDR2 is SQIVND (reference sequence). The CDR3 consists of 15 residues. CDR3 DNA: TGTGCCAGTAGTATAGGTCGTCAGGGTAGCAATGAGCAGTTCTTC. It codes for CASSIGRQGSNEQFF.

This chain joins TRBV11-2 and TRBJ2-3, with D unresolved. In germline, CDR1 is SGHAT, CDR2 FQNNGV. Between the trimmed V and J ends, which lost 3 bases and 5 bases, there was a span of 6 bases. CDR3 length equals 12 residues. CDR3 protein: CASSFLVDTQYF. In nucleotides, the CDR3 is TGTGCCAGCAGCTTTTTGGTAGATACGCAGTATTTT.

The genes are TRBV6-6 and TRBJ1-6, with no clear D. This CDR3 region has 14 residues. CDR1 and CDR2 from the germline V gene are MNHNY and SVGAGI (reference sequence). V lost 8 bases, J lost 0 bases, and 8 bases lay in between. In nucleotides, the CDR3 is TGTGCCAGCGGGTCCAGCTCCTATAATTCACCCCTCCACTTT. Amino acids: CASGSSSYNSPLHF.

This chain connects TRBV28 to TRBJ2-2, with D possibly called TRBD1 or TRBD2 (5 bases each). The CDR3 consists of 16 residues. V was clipped by 4 bases and J by 0 bases, with 12 bases between them. Germline CDR1 and CDR2: MDHEN and SYDVKM. The CDR3 bases are TGTGCCAGCAGTTCCTGGGACCTATCGAACACCGGGGAGCTGTTTTTT. This gives the protein CASSSWDLSNTGELFF.

The rearrangement links TRBV19 to TRBJ2-5, with 12 bases matching TRBD2. The trim removed 1 base at V and 0 bases at J, leaving 6 bases unmatched. In germline, CDR1 is LNHDA, CDR2 SQIVND (reference sequence). The CDR3 is 18 amino acids. The DNA of the CDR3 is TGTGCCAGTAGTATAGGAGGACTAGCGGGGACGTACCAAGAGACCCAGTACTTC. It translates to CASSIGGLAGTYQETQYF.

This sequence joins TRBV7-9 and TRBJ1-5; D ambiguous. V was shortened by 2 bases and J by 0 bases, with 11 bases between the two germline ends. The CDR3 runs to 16 residues. The germline V gene has CDR1 SEHNR and CDR2 FQNEAQ (reference sequence). DNA for the CDR3: TGTGCCAGCAGCTTATGGAGCGGTTATAGCAATCAGCCCCAGCATTTT. Its translation: CASSLWSGYSNQPQHF.

The rearrangement joins TRBV6-1 to TRBJ1-2; 7 bases are a match to TRBD1. The germline V gene encodes CDR1 MNHNS and CDR2 SASEGT. The CDR3 extends over 11 amino acids. V trimming: 5 bases; J trimming: 8 bases; junction bases outside the gene matches: 2. CDR3 residues: CASSHRGGYTF. CDR3 bases: TGTGCCAGCAGTCACAGGGGAGGCTACACCTTC.

The chain has TRBV5-4 and TRBJ2-7, with a possible D match to TRBD1 (5 bases). Trimming stripped 0 bases from V and 6 bases from J, with 16 bases between. Germline loops: CDR1 SGHNT, CDR2 YYREEE (reference sequence). This CDR3 contains 15 residues. The CDR3 nucleotides read TGTGCCAGCAGCTTGGGCAGGGATAGGTCGGGCGAGCAGTACTTC. Amino acid sequence: CASSLGRDRSGEQYF.